This T cell receptor delta chain was documented in a study of Vδ1+ human thymocytes. Regarding the study as a whole: Despite high sort purity, roughly 21% of thymic T cell receptor delta sequences were Vdelta2. Highly polyclonal TRG and TRD repertoires with Gaussian CDR3 length distributions appeared in thymus.

V was pared by 0 bases and J by 6 bases, with 13 bases of the junction left unmatched. Germline assignment: CDR1 GEAIGNYY and CDR2 EKD. This CDR3 is built from 18 residues. Sequences come from RNA converted to cDNA by reverse transcription. The CDR3 regions were amplified by multiplex PCR from V-gene primers to a constant-region primer. TCRdb made new clone calls on the multiplex PCR reads using CATT. The top ten clones hold about 0.5% of a sample with roughly 55,000 delta-chain clones, roughly 15% of them seen once. Thymocytes were sorted as CD3+ TCRVdelta1+ TCRVdelta2- after alphabeta T cell depletion. Sorted Vdelta1+ thymocytes were roughly 98% to 99.6% pure. A word on this clone: The antigen is not known.

The sequenced sample was Vdelta1+ gamma-delta thymocytes from the thymus. Subset specified: FACS-sorted CD3+ TCRalphabeta- TCRVdelta1+ TCRVdelta2- thymocytes. The V call is TRDV2, the J call TRDJ1; 12 nucleotides match TRDD3. The source is a boy under two years old who had congenital heart surgery. CDR3 sequence reads: CACDTLSAGGYASNKLIF. In DNA form, the CDR3 reads TGTGCCTGTGACACCCTCAGTGCTGGGGGATACGCTTCGAATAAACTCATCTTT.